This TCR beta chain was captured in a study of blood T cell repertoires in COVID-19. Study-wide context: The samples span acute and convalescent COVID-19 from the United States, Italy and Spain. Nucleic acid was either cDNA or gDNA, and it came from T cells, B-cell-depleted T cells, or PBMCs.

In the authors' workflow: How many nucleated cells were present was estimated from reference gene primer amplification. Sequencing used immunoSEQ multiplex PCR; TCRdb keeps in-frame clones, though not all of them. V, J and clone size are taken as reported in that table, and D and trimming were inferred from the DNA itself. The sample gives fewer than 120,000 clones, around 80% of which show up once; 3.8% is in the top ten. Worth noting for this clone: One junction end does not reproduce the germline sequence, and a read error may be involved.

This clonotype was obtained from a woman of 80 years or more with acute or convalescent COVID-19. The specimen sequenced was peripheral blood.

The CDR3 reads CVSSFGTGGYEQYF. In nucleotides, the CDR3 is TGTGTCAGCAGTTTCGGGACAGGGGGCTACGAGCAGTACTTC. The chain combines TRBV2 with TRBJ2-7, with TRBD1 matching 11 bases. From germline, CDR1 is SNHLY and CDR2 FYNNEI. The CDR3 extends over 14 amino acids. Using reference TRBV2 and TRBJ2-7 for the parts outside the CDR3, the full variable domain is EPEVTQTPSHQVTQMGQEVILRCVPISNHLYFYWYRQILGQKVEFLVSFYNNEISEKSEIFDDQFSVERPDGSNFTLKIRSTKLEDSAMYFCVSSFGTGGYEQYFGPGTRLTVT.